This record looks at one TCR beta chain sequence and its context. No antigen is known for it. Base quality data are lacking; no much larger clone is found one base away. TCR beta repertoires were profiled from peripheral blood of approximately 13 young patients with multiple sclerosis to demonstrate the VDJtools post-analysis software. Multiple sclerosis patients were children and adolescents aged about 6 to 17 years. Counted from cysteine to phenylalanine, this CDR3 has 14 amino acids. CDR3 DNA is the only sequence kept; it has 42 bases, read in frame from the first base. The data are from a study of post-analysis software for immune sequencing data (dated by TCRdb to 2013 to 2016). Notes on the research overall: The recorded disease courses included relapsing-remitting, secondary progressive and progressive-relapsing multiple sclerosis, and some patients had no subtype annotation. The patient repertoires were compared against around eleven previously published healthy control repertoires obtained from donors aged roughly 6 to 25 years. A subset of samples was prepared in parallel using single-end sample barcoding, then pooled and co-amplified after Illumina adapter ligation.

The investigation overall reported the following: Significantly higher frequencies in patients than in controls were found for about five TRBV segments, including TRBV5-6, TRBV5-1 and TRBV20-1. The control group was slightly older than the multiple sclerosis patient group. Direct clustering with F measure showed strong co-clustering of samples prepared in the same batch, prompting a batch-effect correction. Significantly lower normalized Chao1 diversity was found in multiple sclerosis patients than in controls, suggesting substantial peripheral T-cell clonal expansion.

Library method: PCR. The instrument given in TCRdb is Illumina HiSeq 2500. Unique molecular identifiers were incorporated into TCR beta cDNA libraries to reduce PCR and sequencing biases. Every 1 to 10 million input T cells yielded approximately 500,000 cDNA molecules, meaning each molecule approximated one T cell. The patient libraries were prepared and sequenced using the same protocol as the earlier healthy control dataset. Samples belonging to the same batch were prepared together, multiplexed and sequenced on a shared HiSeq lane. The original methods were these. Raw barcoded reads were processed with MIGEC, and single-read molecular identifier groups were discarded before consensus assembly and CDR3 extraction. Clonotype tables were post-analysed with VDJtools, and diversity was normalized by down-sampling all datasets to the smallest sample size. Repertoire overlap clustering matched CDR3 amino acid but not nucleotide sequences to correct batch-related cross-sample contamination. Through fastp at Q25 and MiXCR, TCRdb rebuilt clones from the public reads, retaining in-frame beta chains. Rows with one shared CDR3 protein collapse into an entry with the most common genes and DNA. V and J calls and clone size were set by TCRdb, not the authors. Across this sample there are 740,000 or so distinct CDR3 sequences, with 53% seen only once. The ten largest clones capture 4% to 5.5% of the sample.

This TCR came from a girl between 5 and 17 years old with multiple sclerosis. Sequencing was done on a sample of blood. The chain is encoded by TRBV12-3 or TRBV12-4 joined to TRBJ2-4; TRBD2 is possibly the D segment (5 matching bases). The DNA end is a closer match to TRBJ2-7, so the J assignment may be wrong. The nucleotide sequence reads TGTGCCAGCAACAAAGCGGCGCACACCTACGAGCAGTACTTC. It is translated as CASNKAAHTYEQYF.